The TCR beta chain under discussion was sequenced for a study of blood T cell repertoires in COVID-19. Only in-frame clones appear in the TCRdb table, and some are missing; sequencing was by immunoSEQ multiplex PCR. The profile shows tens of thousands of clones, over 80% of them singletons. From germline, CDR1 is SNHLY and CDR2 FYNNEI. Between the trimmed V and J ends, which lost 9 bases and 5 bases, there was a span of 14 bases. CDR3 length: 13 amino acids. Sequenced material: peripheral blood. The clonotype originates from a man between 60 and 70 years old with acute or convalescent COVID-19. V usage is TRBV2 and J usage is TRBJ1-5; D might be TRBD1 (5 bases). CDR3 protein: CASHGGGDQPQHF. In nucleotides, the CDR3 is TGTGCCAGTCACGGGGGTGGGGATCAGCCCCAGCATTTT.